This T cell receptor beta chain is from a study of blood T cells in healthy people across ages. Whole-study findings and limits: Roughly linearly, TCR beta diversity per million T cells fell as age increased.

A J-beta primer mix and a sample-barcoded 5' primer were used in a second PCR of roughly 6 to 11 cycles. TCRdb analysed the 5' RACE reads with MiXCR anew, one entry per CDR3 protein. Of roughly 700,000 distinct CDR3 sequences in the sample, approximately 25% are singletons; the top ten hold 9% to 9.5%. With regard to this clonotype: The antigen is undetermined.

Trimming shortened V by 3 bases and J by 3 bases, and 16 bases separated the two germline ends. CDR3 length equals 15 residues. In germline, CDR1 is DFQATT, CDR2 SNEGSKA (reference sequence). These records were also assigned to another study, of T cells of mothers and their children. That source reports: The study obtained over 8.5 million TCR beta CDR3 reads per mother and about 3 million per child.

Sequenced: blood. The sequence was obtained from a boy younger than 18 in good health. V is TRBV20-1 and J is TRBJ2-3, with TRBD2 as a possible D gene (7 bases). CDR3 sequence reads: CSASLGAGVTDTQYF. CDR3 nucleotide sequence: TGCAGTGCTAGTTTGGGGGCGGGAGTAACAGATACGCAGTATTTT.